This T cell receptor (beta chain) appears in the sequencing data of a study of human T cells and chemical hapten exposure. Regarding the study as a whole: Compared with pre-sensitization or healthy control sets, expanded TCRs clustered more.

As to this clonotype: Antigen: not known.

Indicated time point: pre-sensitization, week 0. This sample's treatment: therapeutic diphenylcyclopropenone sensitization with weekly scalp DPC. In TCRdb, the RACE reads were re-called with MiXCR into one record per CDR3 protein. The sample contains around 120,000 distinct CDR3 sequences, roughly 13% of which appear only once. The CDR3 length is 15 residues. Germline V gene sequence: CDR1 SEHNR, CDR2 FQNEAQ (reference sequence). V lost 6 bases to trimming and J lost 4 bases, with 16 bases between them. The sequence was obtained from a woman aged 18-29 years with alopecia areata. Some clones in this sample may be carry-over from other donors' samples. Source: whole blood, taken in connection with sensitization to the hapten diphenylcyclopropenone (DPC). The rearrangement joins TRBV7-9 to TRBJ2-1; possibly TRBD1 for D (6 bases). CDR3 coding DNA: TGTGCCAGCAGTCTAACAGGGTCCGCTTACAATGAGCAGTTCTTC. Translating it yields CASSLTGSAYNEQFF.